Listed here are 4 T cell receptor beta chains from one sample, sequenced in a study of shared clonotypes between healthy human individuals. Produced via immunoSEQ multiplex PCR; TCRdb's table is partial and in-frame only. This table holds more than 2,000,000 clones, 85% to 95% found once. The specimen was naive CD4+ T cells from PBMCs. Subset in this sample: CD45RA+ positively selected. The source of these receptors is a man between 18 and 35 years old in good health. Some clones in this sample may be carry-over from other donors' samples.

The chain is built from TRBV6-6 and TRBJ1-1; a possible D gene is TRBD1 (5 bases). Germline assignment: CDR1 MNHNY and CDR2 SVGAGI (reference sequence). The V end was cut by 11 bases, the J end by 1 base, with 14 bases between. The CDR3 extends over 13 amino acids. DNA for the CDR3: TGTGCCGGGTATGGGACCGAGAACACTGAAGCTTTCTTT. Translation gives CAGYGTENTEAFF.

Remarks on this clone: Other nucleotide sequences in the sample specify the same CDR3. The chain combines TRBV5-1 with TRBJ2-3; D gene unclear. The germline V gene encodes CDR1 SGHRS and CDR2 YFSETQ. V was trimmed by 2 bases and J by 3 bases, leaving 10 bases between them. The CDR3 consists of 14 residues. The CDR3 DNA sequence: TGCGCCAGCAGCTTAGATCTGGGTACAGATACGCAGTATTTT. It specifies CASSLDLGTDTQYF. Full variable domain (remainder filled in from reference TRBV5-1 and TRBJ2-3): KAGVTQTPRYLIKTRGQQVTLSCSPISGHRSVSWYQQTPGQGLQFLFEYFSETQRNKGNFPGRFSGRQFSNSRSEMNVSTLELGDSALYLCASSLDLGTDTQYFGPGTRLTVL.

The rearrangement joins TRBV5-1 to TRBJ2-7, with a weak D call TRBD1 (6 bases). V lost 3 bases, J lost 5 bases, and 15 bases lay in between. This CDR3 is built from 14 residues. CDR1 SGHRS and CDR2 YFSETQ come from the germline V gene. The CDR3 protein is CASSSWVTGHEQYF. In nucleotides, the CDR3 is TGCGCCAGCAGCTCGTGGGTGACAGGTCACGAGCAGTACTTC.

This rearrangement joins TRBV28 to TRBJ1-5, with D possibly TRBD1 on 6 matching bases. The ends were cut back, 8 bases at V and 1 base at J, with 18 bases in the middle. CDR3 size: 16 residues. In germline, CDR1 is MDHEN, CDR2 SYDVKM. The CDR3 protein is CASSHRQELSNQPQHF. For the CDR3, the DNA is TGTGCCAGCTCACACCGACAGGAGTTGAGCAATCAGCCCCAGCATTTT.